This T cell receptor beta chain was retrieved from a study of shared clonotypes between healthy human individuals. The protocol was immunoSEQ multiplex PCR, while the TCRdb copy is restricted to in-frame clones and leaves out a portion. In the table there are approximately 500,000 clones, 79% of which are singletons. On this clone: Being one base from a much bigger clone, this may be a read error.

Germline lookup yields CDR1 MNHNS and CDR2 SASEGT. There are 13 residues in the CDR3. The rearrangement joins TRBV6-1 to TRBJ2-5; D not resolved. The clonotype was recovered from a woman aged 40 to 50 in good health. Some clones in this sample may be carry-over from other donors' samples. The sample taken for sequencing was PBMCs. CDR3 in amino acids: CASNERVRETQYF. CDR3 coding DNA: TGTGCCAGCAATGAAAGGGTCAGGGAGACCCAGTACTTC.